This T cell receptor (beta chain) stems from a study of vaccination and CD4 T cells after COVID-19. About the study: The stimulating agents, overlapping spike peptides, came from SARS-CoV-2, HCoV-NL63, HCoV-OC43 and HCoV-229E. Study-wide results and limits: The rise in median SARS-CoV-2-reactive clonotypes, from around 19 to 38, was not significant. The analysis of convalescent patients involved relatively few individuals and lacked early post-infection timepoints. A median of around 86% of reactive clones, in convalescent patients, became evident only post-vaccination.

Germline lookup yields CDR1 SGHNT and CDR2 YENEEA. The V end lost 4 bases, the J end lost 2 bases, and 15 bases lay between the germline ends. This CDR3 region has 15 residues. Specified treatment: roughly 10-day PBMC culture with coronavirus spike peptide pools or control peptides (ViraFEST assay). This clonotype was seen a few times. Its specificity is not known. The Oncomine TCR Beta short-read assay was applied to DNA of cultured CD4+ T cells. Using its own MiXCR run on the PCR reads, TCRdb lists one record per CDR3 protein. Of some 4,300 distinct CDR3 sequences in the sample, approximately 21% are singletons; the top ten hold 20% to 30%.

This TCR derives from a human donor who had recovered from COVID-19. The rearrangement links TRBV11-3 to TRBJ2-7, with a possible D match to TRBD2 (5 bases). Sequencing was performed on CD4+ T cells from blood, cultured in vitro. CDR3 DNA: TGTGCCAGCAGCTCGCCCCGTAGAGGGCCCTACGAGCAGTACTTC. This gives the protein CASSSPRRGPYEQYF.